The 20 T cell receptor beta chains given below trace back to one sample, sequenced in a study of post-analysis software for immune sequencing data. Whole-study results and caveats: Five TRBV segments were more frequent in patients than controls; TRBV5-6, TRBV5-1 and TRBV20-1 belonged to this group.

TCR beta cDNA libraries included unique molecular identifiers. TCRdb processed the PCR reads anew with MiXCR; each CDR3 protein has one entry. The table includes hundreds of thousands of distinct CDR3 sequences, approximately 42% detected once. No antigens are known for them. The sequenced sample was blood. Receptors were obtained from a girl between 2 and 10 years old with multiple sclerosis.

Ten or more counts support this clonotype. The chain links TRBV29-1 to TRBJ2-1; the D is unclear. Deletions cut 4 bases from V and 5 bases from J, with 3 bases between. The CDR3 has 10 residues. The V gene's germline CDR1 is SQVTM and CDR2 ANQGSEA. CDR3 DNA: TGCAGCGTTGCCGACAATGAGCAGTTCTTC. This encodes CSVADNEQFF.

This clonotype was seen only once. The CDR3 DNA reads as TGTGCCAGCAGCTTAGCTATCAACCACGAGCAGTACTTC. This encodes CASSLAINHEQYF. The chain employs TRBV7-2 and TRBJ2-7, with D uncertain. The CDR3 totals 13 residues. V lost 0 bases, J lost 5 bases, and 8 bases lay in between. The V gene's germline CDR1 is SGHTA and CDR2 FQGNSA. The full variable domain, completed using reference TRBV7-2 and TRBJ2-7, is GAGVSQSPSNKVTEKGKDVELRCDPISGHTALYWYRQSLGQGLEFLIYFQGNSAPDKSGLPSDRFSAERTGGSVSTLTIQRTQQEDSAVYLCASSLAINHEQYFGPGTRLTVT.

The chain couples TRBV29-1 to TRBJ1-2; 7 nucleotides align to TRBD1. This CDR3 is built from 14 residues. V was clipped by 3 bases and J by 7 bases; unmatched bases: 11. Germline assignment: CDR1 SQVTM and CDR2 ANQGSEA. The CDR3 DNA sequence: TGCAGCGTTGATATTACAGGGGCTATAGTTGGCTACACCTTC. Amino acids: CSVDITGAIVGYTF.

This clonotype has more than one count but fewer than ten. V usage is TRBV5-1 and J usage is TRBJ2-7; the D is unclear. The J call is in doubt because the DNA end fits TRBJ2-5 better. Germline CDR1 is SGHRS and CDR2 is YFSETQ. This CDR3 is 13 amino acids long. In DNA form, the CDR3 reads TGCGCCAGCAGAAACCGGGCGGAGGAGACCCAGTACTTC. It codes for CASRNRAEETQYF.

The rearrangement uses TRBV13 and TRBJ1-1; D gene unclear. The CDR3 has 15 residues. CDR1 is PRHDT and CDR2 is FYEKMQ in the germline V gene (reference sequence). The V end was cut by 4 bases, the J end by 5 bases, with 17 bases between. In DNA form, the CDR3 reads TGTGCCAGCAGCTCCGCAGTTTGGGGTGGGACTGAAGCTTTCTTT. This codes for CASSSAVWGGTEAFF.

In its sample, this clonotype was seen once. The V call is TRBV5-6, the J call TRBJ1-2; TRBD1 is a possible D gene (5 bases). Trimming took off 0 bases at V and 2 bases at J, with 11 bases between the two ends. The CDR3 is 15 amino acids. The germline gives CDR1 SGHDT, CDR2 YYEEEE. This CDR3 reads CASSLVQAVNYGYTF. In nucleotides, the CDR3 is TGTGCCAGCAGCTTGGTACAGGCCGTCAACTATGGCTACACCTTC. Drawing the rest from reference TRBV5-6 and TRBJ1-2, the complete variable domain is DAGVTQSPTHLIKTRGQQVTLRCSPKSGHDTVSWYQQALGQGPQFIFQYYEEEERQRGNFPDRFSGHQFPNYSSELNVNALLLGDSALYLCASSLVQAVNYGYTFGSGTRLTVV.

The chain has TRBV28 and TRBJ1-1; TRBD1 might be the D (6 bases). V was pared by 6 bases and J by 6 bases, with 20 bases between. Looked up from germline, CDR1 is MDHEN and CDR2 is SYDVKM. This CDR3 region has 15 residues. This CDR3 reads CASRKGGLKGPEAFF. CDR3 coding DNA: TGTGCCAGCAGGAAGGGGGGGCTTAAGGGCCCTGAAGCTTTCTTT.

The sample holds a few counts of this clonotype. V is TRBV28 and J is TRBJ1-1; tentatively, D is TRBD1 (6 bases). The CDR3 has 19 residues. The germline V and J ends were trimmed by 6 bases and 0 bases, with 26 bases remaining between them. Germline V lookup: CDR1 MDHEN, CDR2 SYDVKM. The CDR3 nucleotides read TGTGCCAGCAGCCCGATTGTACAGGGAGGGGGGTTAGTGAACACTGAAGCTTTCTTT. Encoded protein: CASSPIVQGGGLVNTEAFF.

This rearrangement joins TRBV24-1 to TRBJ2-1; 7 bases fit TRBD2. The V gene end was trimmed by 4 bases and the J gene end by 0 bases; junction bases not matched to a gene: 2. This CDR3 has 15 amino acids. Germline V gives CDR1 KGHDR, CDR2 SFDVKD. CDR3 nucleotide sequence: TGTGCCACCAGTGAGCGGGGGATCTCCTACAATGAGCAGTTCTTC. The encoded protein is CATSERGISYNEQFF.

This clonotype was detected a few times. The rearrangement uses TRBV12-3 or TRBV12-4 and TRBJ1-2, with 8 bases aligning to TRBD1. The junction had 0 bases not matched to a gene; V was cut back by 6 bases and J by 6 bases. The CDR3 is 11 residues long. The CDR3 loop is CASRTGDGYTF. CDR3 DNA: TGTGCCAGCAGGACAGGGGATGGCTACACCTTC.

The chain combines TRBV7-3 with TRBJ2-7; 9 bases match TRBD1. Unmatched junction bases numbered 12, after V lost 0 bases and J lost 3 bases. The CDR3 consists of 18 residues. Germline assignment: CDR1 SGHTA and CDR2 FQGTGA. CDR3 residues: CASSLTGFSGTGFYEQYF. DNA for the CDR3: TGTGCCAGCAGCTTAACCGGGTTTTCGGGGACAGGGTTCTACGAGCAGTACTTC.

This clonotype was observed a few times. Relative to the germline gene, one junction end is altered; a read error may explain this. The rearrangement links TRBV7-7 to TRBJ2-5, with 14 bases identical to TRBD2. CDR1 and CDR2 from the germline V gene are SSHAT and FNYEAQ (reference sequence). The CDR3 runs 16 residues. The CDR3 sequence is CASSPGLAGVQETQYF. DNA for the CDR3: TGTGCTAGCAGCCCGGGACTAGCGGGAGTTCAAGAGACCCAGTACTTC.

The J gene is TRBJ1-1, the V gene TRBV7-3; D might be TRBD1 (5 bases). Germline V gene sequence: CDR1 SGHTA, CDR2 FQGTGA. This CDR3 is 14 amino acids long. Trimming pared 3 bases from V and 8 bases from J, leaving 16 bases between. CDR3 loop: CASSFGPDKAEAFF. The CDR3 bases are TGTGCCAGCAGCTTTGGGCCGGACAAGGCAGAAGCTTTCTTT.

The J gene is TRBJ1-1, the V gene TRBV25-1; 9 bases agree with TRBD1. The CDR3 has 14 residues. Germline V lookup: CDR1 MGHDK, CDR2 SYGVNS. V was pared by 2 bases and J by 3 bases, with 1 base of the junction left unmatched. The chain's CDR3 is CASSEGDRDTEAFF. The CDR3 DNA reads TGTGCCAGCAGTGAAGGGGACAGGGACACTGAAGCTTTCTTT.

This clonotype was picked up a small number of times. The chain employs TRBV12-3 or TRBV12-4 and TRBJ2-1; D call uncertain. Trimming removed 3 bases at V and 7 bases at J, with 7 bases between. The CDR3 covers 12 residues. This chain's CDR3 is CASSFPTNEQFF. CDR3 in DNA: TGTGCCAGCAGTTTCCCAACAAATGAGCAGTTCTTC.

The V gene is TRBV5-1, the J gene TRBJ1-2; D remains ambiguous. The V end lost 0 bases, the J end lost 4 bases, and 13 bases lay between the germline ends. From germline, CDR1 is SGHRS and CDR2 YFSETQ. CDR3 length equals 15 residues. The CDR3 DNA follows: TGCGCCAGCAGCTTGGATCGCGGAGTATTCTATGGCTACACCTTC. It encodes CASSLDRGVFYGYTF. The complete variable domain, with remaining parts taken from reference TRBV5-1 and TRBJ1-2, reads KAGVTQTPRYLIKTRGQQVTLSCSPISGHRSVSWYQQTPGQGLQFLFEYFSETQRNKGNFPGRFSGRQFSNSRSEMNVSTLELGDSALYLCASSLDRGVFYGYTFGSGTRLTVV.

V gene TRBV5-1 combines with J gene TRBJ2-1, with 7 bases lining up with TRBD2. This CDR3 has 15 residues. Germline assignment: CDR1 SGHRS and CDR2 YFSETQ. Trimming at V came to 1 base and at J to 7 bases, leaving 8 bases not matched to a gene. Written as DNA, the CDR3 is TGCGCCAGCAGCTTGTTTGGGCTAGCGGAAAATGAGCAGTTCTTC. Residues: CASSLFGLAENEQFF.

This clonotype occurred a few times. V is TRBV5-5 and J is TRBJ2-1; TRBD1 matches 9 bases. V lost 6 bases to trimming and J lost 8 bases; unmatched junction nucleotides: 15. This CDR3 comprises 16 residues. Germline values: CDR1 SGHKS, CDR2 YYEKEE (reference sequence). CDR3 amino acids: CASTSEDRGATDEQFF. For the CDR3, the DNA is TGTGCCAGCACCTCGGAGGACAGGGGTGCCACGGATGAGCAGTTCTTC.

V gene TRBV12-3 or TRBV12-4 combines with J gene TRBJ2-5, with a possible D match to TRBD2 (5 bases). The CDR3 is 15 amino acids. Deletions cut 5 bases from V and 2 bases from J, with 15 bases between. The CDR3, as DNA: TGTGCCAGCAGTGGCACGCCGGGGAGTCAAGAGACCCAGTACTTC. Its translation: CASSGTPGSQETQYF.

This clonotype was counted only a few times. This chain connects TRBV20-1 to TRBJ2-1, with a tentative D call TRBD2 (5 bases). Germline-derived CDR1 and CDR2 are DFQATT and SNEGSKA (reference sequence). CDR3 length: 15 amino acids. V lost 1 base to trimming and J lost 4 bases, with 14 bases between them. CDR3 protein: CSARADFRGYNEQFF. The CDR3, as DNA: TGCAGTGCTAGAGCGGACTTTCGCGGATACAATGAGCAGTTCTTC.